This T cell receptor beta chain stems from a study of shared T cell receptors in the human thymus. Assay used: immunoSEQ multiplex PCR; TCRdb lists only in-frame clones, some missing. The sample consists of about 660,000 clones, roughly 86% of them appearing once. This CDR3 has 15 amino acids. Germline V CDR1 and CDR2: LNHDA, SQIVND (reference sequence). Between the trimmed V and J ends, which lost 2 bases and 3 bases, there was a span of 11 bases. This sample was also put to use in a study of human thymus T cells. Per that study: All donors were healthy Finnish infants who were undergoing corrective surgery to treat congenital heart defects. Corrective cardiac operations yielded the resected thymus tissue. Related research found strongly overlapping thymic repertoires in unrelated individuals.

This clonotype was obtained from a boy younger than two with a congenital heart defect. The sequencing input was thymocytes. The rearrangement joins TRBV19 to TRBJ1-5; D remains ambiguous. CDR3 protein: CASSIIQKINQPQHF. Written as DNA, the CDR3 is TGTGCCAGTAGTATAATACAGAAGATCAATCAGCCCCAGCATTTT.